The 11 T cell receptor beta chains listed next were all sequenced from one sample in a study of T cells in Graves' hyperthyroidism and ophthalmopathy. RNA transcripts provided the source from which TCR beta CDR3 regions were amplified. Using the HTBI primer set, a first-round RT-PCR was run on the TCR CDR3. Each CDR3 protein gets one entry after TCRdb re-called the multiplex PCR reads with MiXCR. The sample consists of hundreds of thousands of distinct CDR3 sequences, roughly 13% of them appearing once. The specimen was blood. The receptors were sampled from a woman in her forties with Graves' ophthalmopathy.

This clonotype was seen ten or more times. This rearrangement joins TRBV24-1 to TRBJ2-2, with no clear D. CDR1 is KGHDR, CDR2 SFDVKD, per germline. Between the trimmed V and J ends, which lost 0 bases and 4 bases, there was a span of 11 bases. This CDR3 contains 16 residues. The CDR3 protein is CATSDLEAGPTGELFF. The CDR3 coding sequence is TGTGCCACCAGTGATTTGGAGGCAGGCCCCACCGGGGAGCTGTTTTTT.

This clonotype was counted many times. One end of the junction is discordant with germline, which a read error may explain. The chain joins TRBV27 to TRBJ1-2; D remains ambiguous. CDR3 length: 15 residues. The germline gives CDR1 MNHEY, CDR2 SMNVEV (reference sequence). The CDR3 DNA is TGTGCCAGCAGTGTATCATCAGTCGTAGGCTATGGCTACACCTTC. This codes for CASSVSSVVGYGYTF.

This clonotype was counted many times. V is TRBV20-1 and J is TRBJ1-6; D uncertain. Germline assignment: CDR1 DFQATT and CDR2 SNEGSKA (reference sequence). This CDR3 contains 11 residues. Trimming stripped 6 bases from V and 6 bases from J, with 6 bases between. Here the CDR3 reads CSATANSPLHF. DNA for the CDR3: TGCAGTGCAACTGCTAATTCACCCCTCCACTTT.

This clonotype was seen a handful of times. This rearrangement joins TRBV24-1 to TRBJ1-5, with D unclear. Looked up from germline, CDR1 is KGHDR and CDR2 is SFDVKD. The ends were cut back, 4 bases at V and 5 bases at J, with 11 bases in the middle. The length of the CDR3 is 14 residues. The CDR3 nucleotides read TGTGCCACCAGTGACGGAGGCGCCCATCAGCCCCAGCATTTT. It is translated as CATSDGGAHQPQHF.

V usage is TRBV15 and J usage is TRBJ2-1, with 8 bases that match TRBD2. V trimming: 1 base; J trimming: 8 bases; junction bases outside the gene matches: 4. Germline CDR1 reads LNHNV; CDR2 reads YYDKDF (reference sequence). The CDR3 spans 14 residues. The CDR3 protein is CATSRAREGHEQFF. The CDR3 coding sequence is TGTGCCACCAGCAGAGCCCGGGAGGGTCATGAGCAGTTCTTC.

The CDR3 bases are TGCAGTGCTACTACCTTCAGTAGCCAAGAGACCCAGTACTTC. This translates into CSATTFSSQETQYF. This rearrangement joins TRBV20-1 to TRBJ2-5; no reliable D call. This CDR3 has 14 residues. In germline, CDR1 is DFQATT, CDR2 SNEGSKA (reference sequence). V lost 4 bases, J lost 1 base, and 13 bases lay in between.

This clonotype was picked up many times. The CDR3 is CASSARTGGTEAFF. In DNA form, the CDR3 reads TGCGCCAGCAGCGCCAGGACAGGGGGCACTGAAGCTTTCTTT. The chain uses TRBV10-1 and TRBJ1-1; TRBD1 matches 10 bases. CDR1 is WNHNN, CDR2 SYGVQD, per germline (reference sequence). This CDR3 comprises 14 residues. The V and J ends lost 6 bases and 4 bases, in that order; junction bases with no gene match: 5.

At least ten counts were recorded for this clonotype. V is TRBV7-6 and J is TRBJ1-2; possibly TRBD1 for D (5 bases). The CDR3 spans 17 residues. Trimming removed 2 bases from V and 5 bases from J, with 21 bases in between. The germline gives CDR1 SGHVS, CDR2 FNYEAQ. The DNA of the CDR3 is TGTGCCAGCAGCTTACTCACCCCTCCGGGGCCTTCTTATGGCTACACCTTC. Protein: CASSLLTPPGPSYGYTF.

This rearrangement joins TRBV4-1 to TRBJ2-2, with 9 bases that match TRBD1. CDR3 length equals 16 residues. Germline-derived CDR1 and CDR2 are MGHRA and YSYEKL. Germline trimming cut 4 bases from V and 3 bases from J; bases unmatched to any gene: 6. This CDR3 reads CASSRVGQGDTGELFF. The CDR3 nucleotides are TGCGCCAGCAGCCGTGTGGGACAGGGAGACACCGGGGAGCTGTTTTTT.

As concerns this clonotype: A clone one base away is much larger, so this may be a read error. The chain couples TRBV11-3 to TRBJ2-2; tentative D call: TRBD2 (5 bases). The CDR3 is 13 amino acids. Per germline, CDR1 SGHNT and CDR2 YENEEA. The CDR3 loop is CASSLAATGELSF. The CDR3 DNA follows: TGTGCCAGCAGCTTAGCCGCCACCGGGGAGCTGTCTTTT.

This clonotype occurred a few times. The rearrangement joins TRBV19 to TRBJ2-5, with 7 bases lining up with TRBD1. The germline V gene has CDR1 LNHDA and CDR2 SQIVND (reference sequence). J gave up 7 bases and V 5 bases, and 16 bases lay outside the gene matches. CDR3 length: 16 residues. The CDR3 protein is CASSPYDRAPLPTQYF. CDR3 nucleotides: TGTGCCAGTAGTCCCTACGACAGGGCCCCCCTCCCGACCCAGTACTTC.